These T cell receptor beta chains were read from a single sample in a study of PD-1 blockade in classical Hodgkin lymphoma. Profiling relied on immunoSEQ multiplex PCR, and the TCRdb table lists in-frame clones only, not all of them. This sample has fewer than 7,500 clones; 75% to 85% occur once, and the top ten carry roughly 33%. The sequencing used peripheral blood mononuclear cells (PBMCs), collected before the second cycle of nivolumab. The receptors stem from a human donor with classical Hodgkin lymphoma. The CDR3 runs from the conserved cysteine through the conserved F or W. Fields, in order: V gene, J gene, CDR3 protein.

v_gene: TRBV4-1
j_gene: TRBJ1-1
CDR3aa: CASSQRLVNTEAFF

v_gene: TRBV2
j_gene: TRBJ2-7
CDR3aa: CATEGLSYEQYF

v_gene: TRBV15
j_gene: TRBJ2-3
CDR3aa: CATSRERGMEDQDTQYF

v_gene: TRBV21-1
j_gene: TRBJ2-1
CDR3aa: CASSKVKGAAGNLRDEQFF

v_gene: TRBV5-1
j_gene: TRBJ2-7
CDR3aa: CASSSWLAGGSYEQYF

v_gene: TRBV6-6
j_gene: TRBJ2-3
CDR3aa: CASSQVYGGGTDTQYF

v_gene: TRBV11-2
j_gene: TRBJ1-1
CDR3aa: CASENGGQGNTEAFF

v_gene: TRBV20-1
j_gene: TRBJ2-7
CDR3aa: CSASASYEQYF

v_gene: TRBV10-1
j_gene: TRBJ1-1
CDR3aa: CASSREAEGTEAFF

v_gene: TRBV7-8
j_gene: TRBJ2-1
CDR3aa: CASSLQDLGYNEQFF

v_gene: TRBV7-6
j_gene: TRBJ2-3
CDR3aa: CASSLGGLIGDTQYF

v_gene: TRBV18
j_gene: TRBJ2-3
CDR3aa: CASSDGRDADTQYF

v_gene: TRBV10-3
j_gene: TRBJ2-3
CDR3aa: CAISKAGDTDTQYF

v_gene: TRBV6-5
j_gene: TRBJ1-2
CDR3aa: CASGGGGQGHGYTF

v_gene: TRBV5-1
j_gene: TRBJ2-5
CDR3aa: CASSLRETQYF

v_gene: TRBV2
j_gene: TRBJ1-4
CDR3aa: CASSEGKATNEKLFF

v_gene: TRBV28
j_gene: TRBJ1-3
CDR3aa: CASKLGAGNTIYF

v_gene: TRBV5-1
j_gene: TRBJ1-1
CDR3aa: CASSFRQGDNTEAFF

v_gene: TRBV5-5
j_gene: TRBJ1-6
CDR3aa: CASSAPLEGGNSPLHF

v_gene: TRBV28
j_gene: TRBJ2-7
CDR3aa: CASSFNEQYF

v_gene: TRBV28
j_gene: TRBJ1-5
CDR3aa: CASTDRVNQPQHF

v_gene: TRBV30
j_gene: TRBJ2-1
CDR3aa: CAWSDLSRNEQFF

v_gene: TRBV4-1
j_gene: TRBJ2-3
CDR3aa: CASSQQLAGLDTQYF

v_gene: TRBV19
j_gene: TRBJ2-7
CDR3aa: CASSITAGGYEQYF